These T cell receptor beta chains were read from a single sample in a study of post-analysis software for immune sequencing data. TCRdb called the PCR reads again in MiXCR, with one record for every CDR3 protein. The repertoire holds about 400,000 distinct CDR3 sequences, less than 40% seen once, with 13% in the top ten. The sample comprised blood. The receptors stem from a girl aged 10 to 17 with multiple sclerosis. Both conserved end residues are part of each CDR3. Each record gives: D gene, V gene, clone size, J gene, CDR3 DNA, CDR3 protein. D genes are given only for firm matches. The size field is filled for only some rows; it gives once, few, many or a size class.

D: TRBD1
V: TRBV5-1
size: NA
J: TRBJ2-6
DNA: TGCGCCAGCAGCCCCCTCGGCAGGGGGCCGGAAAACTCTGGGGCCAACGTCCTGACTTTC
CDR3: CASSPLGRGPENSGANVLTF

D: TRBD2
V: TRBV5-1
size: NA
J: TRBJ2-3
DNA: TGCGCCAGCAGCTTGTCTAGCGGGACTACAGATGCGCAGTATTTT
CDR3: CASSLSSGTTDAQYF

D: NA
V: TRBV15
size: NA
J: TRBJ2-5
DNA: TGTGCCACCAGCAGAGCACCAAGAGACCAAGAGACCCAGTACTTC
CDR3: CATSRAPRDQETQYF

D: NA
V: TRBV7-9
size: few
J: TRBJ1-5
DNA: TGTGCCAGCAGCTTGGGACAAGTTAGCAATCAGCCCCAGCATTTT
CDR3: CASSLGQVSNQPQHF

D: NA
V: TRBV20-1
size: NA
J: TRBJ2-7
DNA: TGCAGTGCTAGGAAAAGGATTTACGAGCAGTACTTC
CDR3: CSARKRIYEQYF

D: TRBD1
V: TRBV5-1
size: NA
J: TRBJ2-7
DNA: TGCGCCAGCAGCTGGACAGGGGCCTACGAGCAGTACTTC
CDR3: CASSWTGAYEQYF

D: TRBD1
V: TRBV10-3
size: NA
J: TRBJ2-3
DNA: TGTGCCATTAGTAGTCAGGGGGCAGATACGCAGTATTTT
CDR3: CAISSQGADTQYF

D: TRBD1
V: TRBV7-2
size: few
J: TRBJ2-1
DNA: TGTGCCAGCAGCCCTAACAGGGGTCGCTCCTACAATGAGCAGTTCTTC
CDR3: CASSPNRGRSYNEQFF

D: TRBD2
V: TRBV10-3
size: NA
J: TRBJ2-3
DNA: TGTGCCATCAGTGAGGGACTAGCGGGTAGCACAGATACGCAGTATTTT
CDR3: CAISEGLAGSTDTQYF

D: NA
V: TRBV15
size: NA
J: TRBJ2-2
DNA: TGTGCCACCAGCAGAGATCAGAGCACCGGGGAGCTGTTTTTT
CDR3: CATSRDQSTGELFF

D: TRBD1
V: TRBV4-1
size: NA
J: TRBJ1-1
DNA: TGCGCCAGCAGCCATTCCGGGACAGGTCTGAACACTGAAGCTTTCTTT
CDR3: CASSHSGTGLNTEAFF

D: NA
V: TRBV7-8
size: NA
J: TRBJ2-5
DNA: TGTGCCAGCAGCTTAGAAGGGTACTTCCAAGAGACCCAGTACTTC
CDR3: CASSLEGYFQETQYF

D: NA
V: TRBV27
size: NA
J: TRBJ2-6
DNA: TGTGCCAGCAGTTTATTGGGGCCTGGGGCCAACGTCCTGACTTTC
CDR3: CASSLLGPGANVLTF

D: NA
V: TRBV25-1
size: NA
J: TRBJ1-5
DNA: TGTGCCAGCAGCCCCCATGGGTCGGAGTATAGCAATCAGCCCCAGCATTTT
CDR3: CASSPHGSEYSNQPQHF

D: TRBD2
V: TRBV20-1
size: NA
J: TRBJ2-2
DNA: TGCAGTGCTAGGGGGACTAGCGGGGGGCGGCTGTTTTTT
CDR3: CSARGTSGGRLFF

D: NA
V: TRBV2
size: NA
J: TRBJ1-1
DNA: TGTGCCAGCAGCCCACAGGGAACGATGAACACTGAAGCTTTCTTT
CDR3: CASSPQGTMNTEAFF

D: NA
V: TRBV5-1
size: NA
J: TRBJ2-1
DNA: TGCGCCAGCAGCTGGGACGCCGCCTACAATGAGCAGTTCTTC
CDR3: CASSWDAAYNEQFF

D: NA
V: TRBV6-5
size: NA
J: TRBJ1-1
DNA: TGTGCCAGCAGTTACTCAGGCAGGGATGAAGCTTTCTTT
CDR3: CASSYSGRDEAFF

D: NA
V: TRBV7-9
size: few
J: TRBJ2-7
DNA: TGTGCCAGCAGCGGGGGGTCCTCCGAGCAGTACTTC
CDR3: CASSGGSSEQYF

D: NA
V: TRBV6-1
size: NA
J: TRBJ1-5
DNA: TGTGCCAGCAGTGAAGGGACACTCTATAGCAATCAGCCCCAGCATTTT
CDR3: CASSEGTLYSNQPQHF